The 2 T cell receptor beta chains below all came from one sample that was sequenced in a study of blood T cell repertoires in COVID-19. Measured with immunoSEQ multiplex PCR; TCRdb has only the in-frame clones, and not every one. Altogether a few hundred thousand clones are present, just under 90% being singletons, with the ten largest covering less than 3.5%. Sequencing was carried out using PBMCs or T cells enriched from blood (not recorded which). The receptors stem from a woman between 45 and 65 years old who had been exposed to COVID-19.

The V gene is TRBV24-1, the J gene TRBJ2-1; perhaps TRBD2 as D (5 bases). The CDR3 spans 13 residues. Germline V CDR1 and CDR2: KGHDR, SFDVKD. V lost 9 bases, J lost 4 bases, and 12 bases lay in between. The CDR3 protein is CATGGPGYNEQFF. CDR3 in DNA: TGTGCCACCGGCGGGCCAGGATACAATGAGCAGTTCTTC.

The V and J genes are TRBV10-3 and TRBJ1-2, with 9 positions matching TRBD1. The CDR3 is made up of 14 amino acids. Germline V CDR1 and CDR2: ENHRY, SYGVKD. Trimming removed 6 bases from V and 5 bases from J; junction bases left unmatched: 7. Here the CDR3 DNA reads TGTGCCATCAGGGGGACTGGGACAGGGTATGGCTACACCTTC. Protein: CAIRGTGTGYGYTF.